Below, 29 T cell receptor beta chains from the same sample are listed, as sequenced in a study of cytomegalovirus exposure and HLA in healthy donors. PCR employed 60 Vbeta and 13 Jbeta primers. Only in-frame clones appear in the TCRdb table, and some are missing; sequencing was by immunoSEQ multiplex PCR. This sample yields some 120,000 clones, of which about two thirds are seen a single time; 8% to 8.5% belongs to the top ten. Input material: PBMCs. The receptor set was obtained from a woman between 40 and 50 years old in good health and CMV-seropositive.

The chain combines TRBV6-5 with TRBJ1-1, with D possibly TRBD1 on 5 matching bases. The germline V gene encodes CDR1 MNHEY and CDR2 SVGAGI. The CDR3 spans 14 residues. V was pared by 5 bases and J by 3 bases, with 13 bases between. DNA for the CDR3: TGTGCCAGCAGTATCGTGGGGCTAGACACTGAAGCTTTCTTT. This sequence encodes CASSIVGLDTEAFF.

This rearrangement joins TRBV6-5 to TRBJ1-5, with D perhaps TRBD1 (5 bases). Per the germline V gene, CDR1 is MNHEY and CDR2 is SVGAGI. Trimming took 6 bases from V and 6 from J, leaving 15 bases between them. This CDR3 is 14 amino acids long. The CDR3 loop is CASRSRGLTQPQHF. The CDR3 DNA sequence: TGTGCCAGCAGGAGTCGGGGACTGACTCAGCCCCAGCATTTT.

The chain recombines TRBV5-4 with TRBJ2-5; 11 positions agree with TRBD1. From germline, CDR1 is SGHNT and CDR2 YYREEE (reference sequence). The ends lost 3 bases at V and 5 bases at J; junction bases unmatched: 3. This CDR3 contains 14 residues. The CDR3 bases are TGTGCCAGCAGCTCGGACAGGGGGCACGAGACCCAGTACTTC. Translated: CASSSDRGHETQYF. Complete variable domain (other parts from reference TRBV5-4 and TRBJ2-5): ETGVTQSPTHLIKTRGQQVTLRCSSQSGHNTVSWYQQALGQGPQFIFQYYREEENGRGNFPPRFSGLQFPNYSSELNVNALELDDSALYLCASSSDRGHETQYFGPGTRLLVL.

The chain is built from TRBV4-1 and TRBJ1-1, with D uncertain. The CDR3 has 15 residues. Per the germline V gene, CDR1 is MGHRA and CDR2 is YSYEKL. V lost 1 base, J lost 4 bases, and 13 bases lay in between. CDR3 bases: TGCGCCAGCAGCCAAGTTAGTACAGTGAGCACTGAAGCTTTCTTT. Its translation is CASSQVSTVSTEAFF.

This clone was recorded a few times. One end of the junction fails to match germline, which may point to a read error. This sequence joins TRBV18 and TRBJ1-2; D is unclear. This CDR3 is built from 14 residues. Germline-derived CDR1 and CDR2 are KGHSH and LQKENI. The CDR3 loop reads CASSPPTANYGYTF. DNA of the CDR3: TGTGCCAGCTCTCCACCCACCGCGAACTATGGCTACACCTTC.

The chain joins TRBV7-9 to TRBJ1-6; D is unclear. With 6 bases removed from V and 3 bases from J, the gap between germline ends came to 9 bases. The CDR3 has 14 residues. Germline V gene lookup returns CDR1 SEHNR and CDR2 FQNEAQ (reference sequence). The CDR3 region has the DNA TGTGCCAGCAGGTACGGGAGCTATAATTCACCCCTCCACTTT. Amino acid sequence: CASRYGSYNSPLHF.

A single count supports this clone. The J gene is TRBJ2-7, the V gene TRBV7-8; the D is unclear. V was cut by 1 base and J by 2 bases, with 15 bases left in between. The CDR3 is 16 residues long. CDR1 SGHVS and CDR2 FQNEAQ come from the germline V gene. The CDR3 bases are TGTGCCAGCAGCTTAGTTCCCAAGGCAGGCACCTACGAGCAGTACTTC. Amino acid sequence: CASSLVPKAGTYEQYF.

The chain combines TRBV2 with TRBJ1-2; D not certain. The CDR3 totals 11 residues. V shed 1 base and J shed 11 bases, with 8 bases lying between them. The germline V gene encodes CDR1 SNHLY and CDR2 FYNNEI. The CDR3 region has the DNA TGTGCCAGCAGTGAAGAACAGTTGTACACCTTC. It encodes CASSEEQLYTF.

CDR3 in amino acids: CASSLSSTEAFF. The DNA for the CDR3 is TGTGCCAGCAGCTTGTCCAGCACTGAAGCTTTCTTT. The gene calls are TRBV7-9 and TRBJ1-1, with D hard to call. Germline assignment: CDR1 SEHNR and CDR2 FQNEAQ (reference sequence). V lost 3 bases, J lost 4 bases, and 6 bases lay in between. This CDR3 is 12 amino acids long.

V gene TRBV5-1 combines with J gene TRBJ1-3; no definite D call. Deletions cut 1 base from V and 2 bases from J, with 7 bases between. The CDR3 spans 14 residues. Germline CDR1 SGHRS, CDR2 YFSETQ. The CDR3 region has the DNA TGCGCCAGCAGCTTGAAACAGCCTGGAAACACCATATATTTT. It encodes CASSLKQPGNTIYF.

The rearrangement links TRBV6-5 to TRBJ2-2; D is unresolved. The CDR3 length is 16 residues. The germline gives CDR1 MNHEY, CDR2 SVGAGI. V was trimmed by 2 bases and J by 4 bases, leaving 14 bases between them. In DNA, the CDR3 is TGTGCCAGCAGTTACGGCGAGGTTCTCAGCACCGGGGAGCTGTTTTTT. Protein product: CASSYGEVLSTGELFF.

The CDR3 coding sequence is TGTGCCAGCAGCCCGAGCGGGGGGGCCTTGACAGATACGCAGTATTTT. Encoded protein: CASSPSGGALTDTQYF. The V call is TRBV5-4, the J call TRBJ2-3; 10 nucleotides agree with TRBD2. V lost 4 bases, J lost 3 bases, and 8 bases stayed unmatched. CDR3 length: 16 residues. CDR1 and CDR2 (germline): SGHNT, YYREEE (reference sequence).

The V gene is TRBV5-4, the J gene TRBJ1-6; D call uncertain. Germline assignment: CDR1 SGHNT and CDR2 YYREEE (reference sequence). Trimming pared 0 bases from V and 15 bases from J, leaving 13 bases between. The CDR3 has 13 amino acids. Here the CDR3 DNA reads TGTGCCAGCAGCTTGGACGGGATCCGGGGCCTCCACTTT. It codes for CASSLDGIRGLHF.

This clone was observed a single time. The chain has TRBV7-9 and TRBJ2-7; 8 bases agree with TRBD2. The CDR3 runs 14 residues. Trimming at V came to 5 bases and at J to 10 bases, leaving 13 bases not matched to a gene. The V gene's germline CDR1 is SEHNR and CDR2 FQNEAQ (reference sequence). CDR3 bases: TGTGCCAGCAGCGGGCTGTTGGTAGCGGGGCCACAGTACTTC. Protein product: CASSGLLVAGPQYF.

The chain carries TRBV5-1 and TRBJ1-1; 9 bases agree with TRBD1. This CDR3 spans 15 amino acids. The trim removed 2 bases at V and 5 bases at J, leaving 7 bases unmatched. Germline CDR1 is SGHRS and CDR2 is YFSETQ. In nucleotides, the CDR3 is TGCGCCAGCAGCTTCACGGGACAGGGAGGAACTGAAGCTTTCTTT. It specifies CASSFTGQGGTEAFF. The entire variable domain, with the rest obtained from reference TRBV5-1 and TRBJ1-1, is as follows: KAGVTQTPRYLIKTRGQQVTLSCSPISGHRSVSWYQQTPGQGLQFLFEYFSETQRNKGNFPGRFSGRQFSNSRSEMNVSTLELGDSALYLCASSFTGQGGTEAFFGQGTRLTVV.

CDR3 sequence: CASSLQGNYNEQFF. The CDR3 nucleotides are TGTGCCAGCAGTTTACAGGGAAACTACAATGAGCAGTTCTTC. This chain links TRBV11-3 with TRBJ2-1; the D gene is possibly TRBD1 (6 bases). Germline V gene sequence: CDR1 SGHNT, CDR2 YENEEA. This CDR3 is built from 14 residues. The germline V and J ends were trimmed by 6 bases and 3 bases, with 12 bases remaining between them.

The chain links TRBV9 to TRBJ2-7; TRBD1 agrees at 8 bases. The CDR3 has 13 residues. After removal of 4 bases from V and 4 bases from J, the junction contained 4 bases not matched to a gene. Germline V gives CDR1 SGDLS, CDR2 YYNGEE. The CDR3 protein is CASSRDRGYEQYF. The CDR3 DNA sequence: TGTGCCAGCAGCCGCGACAGGGGTTACGAGCAGTACTTC.

The DNA for the CDR3 is TGCAGCGTTGAACAGGGGTATCGAAATGAGCAGTTCTTC. Protein product: CSVEQGYRNEQFF. This chain uses TRBV29-1 with TRBJ2-1; D perhaps matches TRBD1 (6 bases). Germline CDR1 reads SQVTM; CDR2 reads ANQGSEA. Trimming removed 2 bases at V and 7 bases at J, with 12 bases between. The CDR3 consists of 13 residues.

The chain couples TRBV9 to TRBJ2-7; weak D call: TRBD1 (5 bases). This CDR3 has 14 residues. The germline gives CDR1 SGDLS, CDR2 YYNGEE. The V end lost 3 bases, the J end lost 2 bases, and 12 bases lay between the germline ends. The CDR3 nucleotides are TGTGCCAGCAGCGCTCGACAGACCCCCTACGAGCAGTACTTC. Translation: CASSARQTPYEQYF.

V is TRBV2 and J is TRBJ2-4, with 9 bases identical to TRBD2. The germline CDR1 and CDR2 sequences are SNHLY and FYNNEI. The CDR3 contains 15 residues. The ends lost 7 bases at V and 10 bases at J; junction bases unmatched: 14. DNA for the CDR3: TGTGCCAGCAATGATGGACTAGGGCGGGGGGGGATTCAGTACTTC. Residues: CASNDGLGRGGIQYF.

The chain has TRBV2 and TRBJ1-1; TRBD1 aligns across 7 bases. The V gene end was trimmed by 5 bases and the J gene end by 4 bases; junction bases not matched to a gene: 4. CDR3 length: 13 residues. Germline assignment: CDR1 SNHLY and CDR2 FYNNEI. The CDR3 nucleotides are TGTGCCAGCAGTTTACAGGGGACCACTGAAGCTTTCTTT. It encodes CASSLQGTTEAFF.

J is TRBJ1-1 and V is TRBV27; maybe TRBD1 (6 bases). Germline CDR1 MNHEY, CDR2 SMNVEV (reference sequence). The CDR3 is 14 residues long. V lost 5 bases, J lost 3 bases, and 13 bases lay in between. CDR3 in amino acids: CASSPGDRYTEAFF. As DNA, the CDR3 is TGTGCCAGCAGTCCAGGGGACCGTTACACTGAAGCTTTCTTT.

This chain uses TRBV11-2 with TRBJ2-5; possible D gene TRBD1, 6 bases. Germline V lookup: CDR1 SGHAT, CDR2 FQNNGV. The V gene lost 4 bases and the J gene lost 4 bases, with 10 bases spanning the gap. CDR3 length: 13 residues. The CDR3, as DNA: TGTGCCAGCAGCTCACAGGGTCCAGAGACCCAGTACTTC. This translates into CASSSQGPETQYF.

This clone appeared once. CDR3 bases: TGTGCCAGCAGTCTACAGGGCTCCAAGAACACTGAAGCTTTCTTT. Translated: CASSLQGSKNTEAFF. The V and J genes are TRBV2 and TRBJ1-1; maybe TRBD1 (6 bases). V was trimmed by 5 bases and J by 1 base, leaving 14 bases between them. CDR3 length: 15 amino acids. CDR1 and CDR2 (germline): SNHLY, FYNNEI.

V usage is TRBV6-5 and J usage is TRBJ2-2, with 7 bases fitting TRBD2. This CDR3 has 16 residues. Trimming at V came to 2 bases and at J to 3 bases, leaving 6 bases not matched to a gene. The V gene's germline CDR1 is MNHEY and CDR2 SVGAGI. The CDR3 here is CASSYPRSGDTGELFF. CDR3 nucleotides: TGTGCCAGCAGTTACCCTAGGAGCGGGGACACCGGGGAGCTGTTTTTT.

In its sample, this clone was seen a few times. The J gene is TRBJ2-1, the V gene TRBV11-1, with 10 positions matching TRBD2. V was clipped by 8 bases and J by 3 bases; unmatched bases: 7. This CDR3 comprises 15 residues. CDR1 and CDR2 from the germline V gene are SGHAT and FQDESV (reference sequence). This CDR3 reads CASGTSGAGYNEQFF. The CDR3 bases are TGTGCCAGCGGTACTAGCGGGGCGGGCTACAATGAGCAGTTCTTC.

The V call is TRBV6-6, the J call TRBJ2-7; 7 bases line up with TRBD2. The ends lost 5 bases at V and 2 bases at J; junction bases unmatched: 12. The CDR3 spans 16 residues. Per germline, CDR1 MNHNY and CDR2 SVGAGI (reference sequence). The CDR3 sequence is CASSPRPGLSTYEQYF. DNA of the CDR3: TGTGCCAGCAGTCCACGACCGGGACTATCCACCTACGAGCAGTACTTC.

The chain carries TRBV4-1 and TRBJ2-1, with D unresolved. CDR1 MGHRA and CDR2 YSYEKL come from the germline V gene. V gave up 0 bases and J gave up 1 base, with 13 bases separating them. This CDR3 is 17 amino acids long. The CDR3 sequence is CASSQDRSLRSYNEQFF. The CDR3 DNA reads TGCGCCAGCAGCCAAGATCGTTCGCTGAGGTCCTACAATGAGCAGTTCTTC.

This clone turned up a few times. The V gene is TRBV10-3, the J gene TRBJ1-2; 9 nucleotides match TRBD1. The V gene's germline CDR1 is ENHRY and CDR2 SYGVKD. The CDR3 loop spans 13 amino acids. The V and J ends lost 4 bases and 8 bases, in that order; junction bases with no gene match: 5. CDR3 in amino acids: CAISGDREEGYTF. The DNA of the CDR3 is TGTGCCATCAGTGGGGACAGGGAAGAGGGCTACACCTTC.